This T cell receptor (beta chain) appears in the sequencing data of a study of blood T cell repertoires in COVID-19. Background on the study: The United States, Italy and Spain supplied acute and convalescent COVID-19 samples. Sample material is recorded as cDNA or gDNA derived from T cells, B-cell-depleted T cells, or PBMCs.

This clone was detected a few times. The assay was immunoSEQ multiplex PCR, and TCRdb's table has in-frame clones only and misses some. This sample carries about 230,000 clones, about nine tenths of them seen once, and the ten largest clones take approximately 4.3%. This study enrolled people aged roughly 18 to 89 from about two dozen US geographic areas. The clonotype originates from a woman under 40 with acute COVID-19. Sequenced material: PBMCs or T cells enriched from blood (not recorded which).

CDR3 sequence: CASRNAGPTGELFF. The CDR3, as DNA: TGTGCCAGCAGGAATGCAGGGCCCACCGGGGAGCTGTTTTTT. The chain recombines TRBV7-3 with TRBJ2-2, with D perhaps TRBD1 (5 bases). The CDR3 runs to 14 residues. Looked up from germline, CDR1 is SGHTA and CDR2 is FQGTGA. V dropped 6 bases and J dropped 4 bases, with 12 bases sitting between them.